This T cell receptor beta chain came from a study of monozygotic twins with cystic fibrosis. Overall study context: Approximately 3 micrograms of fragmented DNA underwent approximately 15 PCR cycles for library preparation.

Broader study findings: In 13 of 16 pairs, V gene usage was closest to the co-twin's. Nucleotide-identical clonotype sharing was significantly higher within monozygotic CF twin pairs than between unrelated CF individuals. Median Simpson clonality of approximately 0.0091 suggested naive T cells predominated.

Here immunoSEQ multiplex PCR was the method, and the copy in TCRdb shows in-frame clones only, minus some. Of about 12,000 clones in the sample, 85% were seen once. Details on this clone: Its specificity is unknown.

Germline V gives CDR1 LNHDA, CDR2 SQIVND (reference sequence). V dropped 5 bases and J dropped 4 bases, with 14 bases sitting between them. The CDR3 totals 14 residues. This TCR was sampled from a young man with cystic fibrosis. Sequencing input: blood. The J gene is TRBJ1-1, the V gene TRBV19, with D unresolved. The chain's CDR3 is CASSVTEVGTEAFF. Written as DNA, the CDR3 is TGTGCCAGTAGTGTAACTGAGGTGGGCACTGAAGCTTTCTTT.